This TCR beta chain stems from a study of OX40 agonist ivuxolimab in advanced cancers. As for the study in general: An agonistic human IgG2 monoclonal antibody against OX40 (CD134) was given. Males comprised 82.7% of the group, whose mean age was about 62 years (range roughly 20 to 85).

No patient had autoimmune disease or received systemic immunosuppression. The CDR3 runs to 13 residues. Losses at the gene ends were 10 bases for V and 4 bases for J; bases not matched to a gene: 5. The V gene's germline CDR1 is SEHNR and CDR2 FQNEAQ (reference sequence). Profiling relied on immunoSEQ multiplex PCR, and the TCRdb table lists in-frame clones only, not all of them. The repertoire has 100,000 or so clones, roughly 95% of them found once; the top ten carry roughly 2%. The source is an adult with an advanced solid tumor such as melanoma, head and neck, liver or kidney cancer. The input for sequencing was CD4+ or CD8+ T cells sorted from blood, taken in a trial of the OX40 agonist ivuxolimab. The genes are TRBV7-9 and TRBJ2-2; 8 bases agree with TRBD2. CDR3 DNA sequence: TGTGCCACTCCAGCGGGGGCCACCGGGGAGCTGTTTTTT. Translating it yields CATPAGATGELFF.